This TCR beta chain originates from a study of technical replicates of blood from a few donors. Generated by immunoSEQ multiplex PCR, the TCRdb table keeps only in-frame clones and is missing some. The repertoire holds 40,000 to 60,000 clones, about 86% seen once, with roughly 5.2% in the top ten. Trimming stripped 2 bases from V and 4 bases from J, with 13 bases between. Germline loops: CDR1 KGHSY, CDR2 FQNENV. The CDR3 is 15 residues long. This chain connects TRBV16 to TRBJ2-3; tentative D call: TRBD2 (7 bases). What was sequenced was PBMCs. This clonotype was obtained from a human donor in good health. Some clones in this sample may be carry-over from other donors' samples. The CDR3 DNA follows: TGTGCCAGCAGCCAAGCGGGGGCCCCCTCAGATACGCAGTATTTT. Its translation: CASSQAGAPSDTQYF.